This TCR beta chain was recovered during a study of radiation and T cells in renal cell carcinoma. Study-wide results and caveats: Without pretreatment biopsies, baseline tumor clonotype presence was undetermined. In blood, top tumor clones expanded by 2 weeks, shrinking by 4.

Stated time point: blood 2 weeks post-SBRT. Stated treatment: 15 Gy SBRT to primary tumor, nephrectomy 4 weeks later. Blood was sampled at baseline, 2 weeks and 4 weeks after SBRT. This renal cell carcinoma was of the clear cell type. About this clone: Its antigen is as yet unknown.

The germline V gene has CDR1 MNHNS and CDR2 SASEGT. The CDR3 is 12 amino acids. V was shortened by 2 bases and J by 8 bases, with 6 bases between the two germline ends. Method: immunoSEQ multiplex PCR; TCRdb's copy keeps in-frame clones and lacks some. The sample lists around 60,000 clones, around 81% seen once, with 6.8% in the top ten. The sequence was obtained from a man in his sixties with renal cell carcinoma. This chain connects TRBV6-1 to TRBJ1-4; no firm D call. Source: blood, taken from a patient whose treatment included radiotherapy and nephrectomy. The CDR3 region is CASSEYVEKLFF. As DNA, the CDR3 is TGTGCCAGCAGTGAATACGTAGAAAAACTGTTTTTT.